This T cell receptor beta chain comes out of a study of response to subunit inactivated influenza vaccine. Findings of the study overall: Few new T cells, the authors suggested, are recruited by each seasonal influenza vaccination.

In the case of this clonotype: Its antigen is currently unknown.

In TCRdb, the RT-PCR reads were re-called with MiXCR into one record per CDR3 protein. The data hold around 200,000 distinct CDR3 sequences, with over 9.5% observed a single time. The CDR3 sequence is 14 residues long. Germline assignment: CDR1 SNHLY and CDR2 FYNNEI. Trimming cost V 1 base and J 3 bases, with 10 bases left between them. This sample also appeared in a second study, on T cells expressing NK-cell markers. Per that study: For TCR beta, cDNA was produced by 5'RACE template switching with UMIs. Among the experiments, several used an anti-gamma-delta TCR antibody to restrict sorting to alpha-beta TCR T cells.

The V and J genes are TRBV2 and TRBJ2-7, with D possibly called TRBD1 or TRBD2 (5 bases each). This receptor was taken from a middle-aged man who received an inactivated influenza vaccine. The sequenced sample was CD8+ T cells sorted from PBMCs, obtained about 13 days after vaccination. CDR3 residues: CASSEDQGRYEQYF. The CDR3 nucleotides are TGTGCCAGCAGTGAAGATCAGGGACGCTACGAGCAGTACTTC.